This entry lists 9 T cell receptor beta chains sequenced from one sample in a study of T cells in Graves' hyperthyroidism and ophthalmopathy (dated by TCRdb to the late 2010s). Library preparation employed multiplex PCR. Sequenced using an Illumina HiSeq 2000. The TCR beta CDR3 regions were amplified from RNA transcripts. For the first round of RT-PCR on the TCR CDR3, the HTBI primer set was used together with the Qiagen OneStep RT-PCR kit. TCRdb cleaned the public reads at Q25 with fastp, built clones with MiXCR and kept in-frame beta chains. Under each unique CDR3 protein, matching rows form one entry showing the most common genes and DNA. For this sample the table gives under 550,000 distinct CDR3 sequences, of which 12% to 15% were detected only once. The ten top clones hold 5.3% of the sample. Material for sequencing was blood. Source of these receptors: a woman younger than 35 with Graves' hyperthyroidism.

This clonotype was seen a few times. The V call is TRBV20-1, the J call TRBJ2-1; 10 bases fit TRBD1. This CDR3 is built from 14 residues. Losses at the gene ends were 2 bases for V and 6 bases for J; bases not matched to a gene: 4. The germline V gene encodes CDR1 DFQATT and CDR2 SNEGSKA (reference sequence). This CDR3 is CSARKGTGANEQFF. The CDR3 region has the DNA TGCAGTGCTAGAAAGGGGACAGGGGCCAATGAGCAGTTCTTC.

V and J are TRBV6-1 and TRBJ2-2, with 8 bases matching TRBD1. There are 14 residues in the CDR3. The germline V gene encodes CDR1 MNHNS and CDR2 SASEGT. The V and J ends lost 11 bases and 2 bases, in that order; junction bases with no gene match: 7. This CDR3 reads CAHGQGPNTGELFF. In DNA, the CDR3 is TGTGCCCACGGACAGGGTCCCAACACCGGGGAGCTGTTTTTT.

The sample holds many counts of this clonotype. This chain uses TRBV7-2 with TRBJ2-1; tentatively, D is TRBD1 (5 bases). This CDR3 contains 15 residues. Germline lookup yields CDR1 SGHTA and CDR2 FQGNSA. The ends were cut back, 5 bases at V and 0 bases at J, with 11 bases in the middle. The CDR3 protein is CASSVRQSSYNEQFF. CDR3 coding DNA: TGTGCCAGCAGCGTCCGACAGAGCTCCTACAATGAGCAGTTCTTC.

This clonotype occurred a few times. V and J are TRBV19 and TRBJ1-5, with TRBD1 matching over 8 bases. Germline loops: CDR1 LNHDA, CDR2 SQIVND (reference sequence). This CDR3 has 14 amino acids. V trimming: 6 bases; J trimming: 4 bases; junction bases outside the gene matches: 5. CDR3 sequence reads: CASRVTGANQPQHF. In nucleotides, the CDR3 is TGTGCCAGTAGGGTGACAGGGGCAAATCAGCCCCAGCATTTT.

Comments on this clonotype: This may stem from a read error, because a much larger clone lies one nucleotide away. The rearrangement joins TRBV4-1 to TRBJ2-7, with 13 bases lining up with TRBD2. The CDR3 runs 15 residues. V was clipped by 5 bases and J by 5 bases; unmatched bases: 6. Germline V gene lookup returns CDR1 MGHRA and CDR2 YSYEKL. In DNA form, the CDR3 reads TGCGCCAGCAGCAGGACTAGCGGGAGACCCCACGAGCAGTACTTC. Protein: CASSRTSGRPHEQYF.

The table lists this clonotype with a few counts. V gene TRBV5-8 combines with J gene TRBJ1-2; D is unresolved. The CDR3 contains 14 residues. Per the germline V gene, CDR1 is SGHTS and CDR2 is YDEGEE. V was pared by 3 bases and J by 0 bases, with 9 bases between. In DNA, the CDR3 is TGTGCCAGCAGCTCATACGGAGCTAACTATGGCTACACCTTC. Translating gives CASSSYGANYGYTF.

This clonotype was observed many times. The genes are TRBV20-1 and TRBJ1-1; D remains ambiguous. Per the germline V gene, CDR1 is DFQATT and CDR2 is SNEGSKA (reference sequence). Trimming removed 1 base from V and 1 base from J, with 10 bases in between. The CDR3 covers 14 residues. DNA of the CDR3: TGCAGTGCTAGAGTGACCCTTAGGAACACTGAAGCTTTCTTT. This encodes CSARVTLRNTEAFF.

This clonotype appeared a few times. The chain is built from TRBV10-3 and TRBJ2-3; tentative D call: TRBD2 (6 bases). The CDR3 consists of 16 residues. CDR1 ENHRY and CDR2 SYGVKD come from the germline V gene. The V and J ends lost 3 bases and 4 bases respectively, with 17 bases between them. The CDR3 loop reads CAISDGGNLGADTQYF. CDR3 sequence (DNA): TGTGCCATCAGTGACGGAGGGAATCTTGGGGCAGATACGCAGTATTTT.

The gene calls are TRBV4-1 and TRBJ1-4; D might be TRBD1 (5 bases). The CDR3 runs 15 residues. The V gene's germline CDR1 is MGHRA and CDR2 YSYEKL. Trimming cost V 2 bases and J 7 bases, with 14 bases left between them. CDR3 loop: CASSQHYDGAEKLFF. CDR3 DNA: TGCGCCAGCAGCCAACACTACGACGGGGCTGAAAAACTGTTTTTT.